The 31 T cell receptor beta chains below were found in one sample sequenced in a study of T cell changes during pregnancy in multiple sclerosis. Some clones are missing from TCRdb's copy, which holds only in-frame ones; the method was immunoSEQ multiplex PCR. The data contain about 52,000 clones, around 92% of them singletons. Here the sequenced sample was CD4+ T cells from peripheral blood mononuclear cells, taken in the third trimester of pregnancy. Receptors were obtained from a female donor with multiple sclerosis, enrolled in a pregnancy study.

The chain has TRBV5-6 and TRBJ2-3, with a possible D match to TRBD2 (5 bases). This CDR3 comprises 10 residues. V was trimmed by 7 bases and J by 14 bases, leaving 14 bases between them. Germline loops: CDR1 SGHDT, CDR2 YYEEEE. CDR3 protein: CASLTRGRYF. In DNA form, the CDR3 reads TGTGCCAGCCTTACTCGCGGGCGGTATTTT.

The rearrangement links TRBV30 to TRBJ2-2; D gene unclear. V gave up 4 bases and J gave up 5 bases, with 11 bases separating them. CDR1 GTSNPN and CDR2 SVGIG come from the germline V gene (reference sequence). The CDR3 is made up of 13 amino acids. CDR3 in amino acids: CAWKRSGTGELFF. The CDR3 DNA reads as TGTGCCTGGAAGAGGAGTGGTACCGGGGAGCTGTTTTTT.

The rearrangement joins TRBV11-2 to TRBJ2-7; D possibly corresponds to TRBD1 (5 bases). Per the germline V gene, CDR1 is SGHAT and CDR2 is FQNNGV. Trimming took 5 bases from V and 9 from J, leaving 8 bases between them. CDR3 length: 10 amino acids. CDR3 nucleotide sequence: TGTGCCAGCAGCGACAGAGGGCAGTACTTC. This sequence encodes CASSDRGQYF. The variable domain in full, completed from reference TRBV11-2 and TRBJ2-7, reads EAGVAQSPRYKIIEKRQSVAFWCNPISGHATLYWYQQILGQGPKLLIQFQNNGVVDDSQLPKDRFSAERLKGVDSTLKIQPAKLEDSAVYLCASSDRGQYFGPGTRLTVT.

The chain is built from TRBV18 and TRBJ1-1; D not certain. Trimming pared 3 bases from V and 3 bases from J, leaving 17 bases between. This CDR3 has 16 residues. Germline V gene lookup returns CDR1 KGHSH and CDR2 LQKENI. The CDR3 sequence is CASSPLLSGLDTEAFF. The CDR3 DNA is TGTGCCAGCTCACCCCTATTGAGTGGTTTGGACACTGAAGCTTTCTTT.

This rearrangement joins TRBV18 to TRBJ1-5, with a possible D match to TRBD1 (5 bases). V gave up 6 bases and J gave up 5 bases, with 11 bases separating them. CDR3 length: 13 residues. CDR1 and CDR2 from the germline V gene are KGHSH and LQKENI. The CDR3 loop reads CASSMGLDQPQHF. DNA for the CDR3: TGTGCCAGCTCGATGGGGCTTGATCAGCCCCAGCATTTT.

The chain recombines TRBV7-2 with TRBJ1-5, with TRBD1 matching over 11 bases. Germline V gene data show CDR1 as SGHTA and CDR2 as FQGNSA. The CDR3 is 14 residues long. With V trimmed by 5 bases and J by 5 bases, 2 bases remained unmatched. The CDR3 protein is CASSGTGGYQPQHF. The CDR3 DNA reads TGTGCCAGCAGCGGGACAGGGGGTTATCAGCCCCAGCATTTT.

The gene calls are TRBV7-2 and TRBJ2-2; 10 bases align to TRBD1. The CDR3 is made up of 15 amino acids. Germline V gives CDR1 SGHTA, CDR2 FQGNSA. Germline trimming cut 3 bases from V and 5 bases from J; bases unmatched to any gene: 3. The CDR3 is CASSFRTGGTGELFF. CDR3 DNA sequence: TGTGCCAGCAGCTTCAGGACAGGGGGGACCGGGGAGCTGTTTTTT.

The chain joins TRBV6-5 to TRBJ2-7; 7 bases agree with TRBD1. V lost 2 bases, J lost 4 bases, and 5 bases stayed unmatched. This CDR3 is built from 14 residues. Germline loops: CDR1 MNHEY, CDR2 SVGAGI. CDR3 in DNA: TGTGCCAGCAGTTACAGGGGGACAGAATACGAGCAGTACTTC. Amino acid sequence: CASSYRGTEYEQYF.

Written as DNA, the CDR3 is TGTGCCAGCAGCCCTCCAGGGGGCGTGCAGACCCAGTACTTC. Its translation is CASSPPGGVQTQYF. The genes are TRBV9 and TRBJ2-5; 8 bases match TRBD1. The ends lost 4 bases at V and 6 bases at J; junction bases unmatched: 8. Looked up from germline, CDR1 is SGDLS and CDR2 is YYNGEE. There are 14 residues in the CDR3.

The V and J genes are TRBV5-4 and TRBJ2-5, with D maybe TRBD1 (5 bases). The CDR3 consists of 15 residues. The V gene's germline CDR1 is SGHNT and CDR2 YYREEE (reference sequence). V gave up 4 bases and J gave up 5 bases, with 18 bases separating them. CDR3 DNA sequence: TGTGCCAGCAGCCCCGACAGACCGCGTCAGGAGACCCAGTACTTC. This encodes CASSPDRPRQETQYF. Full variable domain (missing parts from reference TRBV5-4 and TRBJ2-5): ETGVTQSPTHLIKTRGQQVTLRCSSQSGHNTVSWYQQALGQGPQFIFQYYREEENGRGNFPPRFSGLQFPNYSSELNVNALELDDSALYLCASSPDRPRQETQYFGPGTRLLVL.

The chain couples TRBV5-6 to TRBJ1-5; D gene unclear. This CDR3 is built from 13 residues. V was cut by 5 bases and J by 3 bases, with 9 bases left in between. CDR1 is SGHDT and CDR2 is YYEEEE in the germline V gene. The CDR3, as DNA: TGTGCCAGCAGTTTACAGTACAATCAGCCCCAGCATTTT. Amino acids: CASSLQYNQPQHF.

The chain carries TRBV6-5 and TRBJ2-2; the match to TRBD1 covers 8 bases. The CDR3 runs 13 residues. V gave up 8 bases and J gave up 7 bases; unmatched junction bases: 6. Per germline, CDR1 MNHEY and CDR2 SVGAGI. The CDR3 DNA reads as TGTGCCAGCTCCGGACAGGGCAACGGGGAGCTGTTTTTT. It translates to CASSGQGNGELFF.

V and J are TRBV5-6 and TRBJ2-2; tentative D call: TRBD1 (6 bases). The V end was cut by 1 base, the J end by 3 bases, with 13 bases between. CDR3 length: 16 residues. Germline-derived CDR1 and CDR2 are SGHDT and YYEEEE. The CDR3 nucleotides read TGTGCCAGCAGCTTGTACGCAGGGGAGTACACCGGGGAGCTGTTTTTT. Encoded protein: CASSLYAGEYTGELFF.

This chain links TRBV29-1 with TRBJ2-3, with 7 bases aligning to TRBD2. This CDR3 comprises 12 residues. Germline values: CDR1 SQVTM, CDR2 ANQGSEA. V lost 7 bases to trimming and J lost 9 bases; unmatched junction nucleotides: 10. CDR3 region: CSGAGELGTQYF. DNA for the CDR3: TGCAGCGGCGCGGGGGAGCTAGGAACGCAGTATTTT.

The rearrangement joins TRBV10-3 to TRBJ2-2, with TRBD2 matching over 14 bases. The ends lost 11 bases at V and 0 bases at J; junction bases unmatched: 5. The CDR3 consists of 16 residues. Germline V CDR1 and CDR2: ENHRY, SYGVKD. The CDR3 coding sequence is TGTGCCTCGGGACTAGCGGGGGACACGAACACCGGGGAGCTGTTTTTT. This gives the protein CASGLAGDTNTGELFF.

The V gene is TRBV27, the J gene TRBJ1-2; the match to TRBD1 covers 9 bases. Germline V gene sequence: CDR1 MNHEY, CDR2 SMNVEV (reference sequence). V was clipped by 5 bases and J by 2 bases; unmatched bases: 6. This CDR3 has 15 residues. CDR3 DNA: TGTGCCAGCAGTCTACGGACAGGGGCAAACTATGGCTACACCTTC. Its protein is CASSLRTGANYGYTF.

CDR3 nucleotide sequence: TGTGCCATCAGGAAGGACAGTGCGAACACTGAAGCTTTCTTT. This translates into CAIRKDSANTEAFF. The chain recombines TRBV10-3 with TRBJ1-1; D perhaps matches TRBD1 (6 bases). Germline CDR1 reads ENHRY; CDR2 reads SYGVKD. CDR3 length: 14 residues. V was clipped by 6 bases and J by 1 base, with 12 bases between them.

This sequence joins TRBV7-3 and TRBJ2-1, with a possible D match to TRBD2 (6 bases). V was trimmed by 5 bases and J by 9 bases, leaving 14 bases between them. Germline lookup yields CDR1 SGHTA and CDR2 FQGTGA. The CDR3 length is 13 residues. CDR3 protein: CASSATSEGEQFF. Here the CDR3 DNA reads TGTGCCAGCAGCGCGACTAGTGAAGGTGAGCAGTTCTTC.

The count of this clone is one. V usage is TRBV7-2 and J usage is TRBJ2-5, with TRBD2 identical over 13 bases. Germline loops: CDR1 SGHTA, CDR2 FQGNSA. Trimming took 5 bases from V and 2 from J; bases not matched to a gene: 8. The CDR3 is 17 amino acids. The CDR3 sequence: CASSRRLAGGQQETQYF. CDR3 DNA: TGTGCCAGCAGCCGACGACTAGCGGGGGGTCAACAAGAGACCCAGTACTTC.

The CDR3 DNA is TGTGCCAGCAGCTTGGGACAACTTAACTATGGCTACACCTTC. Encoded protein: CASSLGQLNYGYTF. The chain uses TRBV5-6 and TRBJ1-2; D is unresolved. Trimming took off 0 bases at V and 1 base at J, with 7 bases between the two ends. The CDR3 contains 14 residues. Germline V lookup: CDR1 SGHDT, CDR2 YYEEEE. Combining the CDR3 with reference TRBV5-6 and TRBJ1-2 gives the whole variable domain DAGVTQSPTHLIKTRGQQVTLRCSPKSGHDTVSWYQQALGQGPQFIFQYYEEEERQRGNFPDRFSGHQFPNYSSELNVNALLLGDSALYLCASSLGQLNYGYTFGSGTRLTVV.

The chain employs TRBV5-6 and TRBJ1-3; a weak D match, TRBD1 (6 bases). CDR3 size: 17 residues. Germline CDR1 is SGHDT and CDR2 is YYEEEE. V lost 5 bases to trimming and J lost 0 bases, with 18 bases between them. Written as DNA, the CDR3 is TGTGCCAGCAGTCTCCCCAGGGGACACAGCTCTGGAAACACCATATATTTT. It yields the protein CASSLPRGHSSGNTIYF.

This chain joins TRBV19 and TRBJ1-4, with D unresolved. CDR1 is LNHDA and CDR2 is SQIVND in the germline V gene (reference sequence). The CDR3 covers 12 residues. Trimming removed 0 bases at V and 12 bases at J, with 8 bases between. The DNA for the CDR3 is TGTGCCAGTAGTATAGAATTCGGGGAACTGTTTTTT. The encoded protein is CASSIEFGELFF.

The gene calls are TRBV14 and TRBJ2-5; 10 positions match TRBD2. The CDR3 has 14 amino acids. Per germline, CDR1 SGHDN and CDR2 FVKESK. V was clipped by 4 bases and J by 4 bases; unmatched bases: 3. The CDR3 region is CASSRTSGLETQYF. CDR3 DNA sequence: TGTGCCAGCAGCCGGACTAGCGGATTAGAGACCCAGTACTTC.

The rearrangement joins TRBV6-5 to TRBJ1-3, with 11 bases fitting TRBD1. This CDR3 comprises 15 residues. The V gene's germline CDR1 is MNHEY and CDR2 SVGAGI. The junction had 3 bases not matched to a gene; V was cut back by 5 bases and J by 3 bases. CDR3 coding DNA: TGTGCCAGCAGTCTGGACAGGGGGCATGGAAACACCATATATTTT. Encoded protein: CASSLDRGHGNTIYF.

The rearrangement joins TRBV5-1 to TRBJ1-2, with 11 bases aligning to TRBD1. V trimming: 0 bases; J trimming: 5 bases; junction bases outside the gene matches: 9. The germline V gene encodes CDR1 SGHRS and CDR2 YFSETQ. The CDR3 consists of 17 residues. CDR3 amino acids: CASSLGWTGGASYGYTF. Here the CDR3 DNA reads TGCGCCAGCAGCTTGGGGTGGACAGGGGGCGCGAGTTATGGCTACACCTTC.

The rearrangement links TRBV12-5 to TRBJ1-6; 8 nucleotides align to TRBD1. The V and J ends lost 1 base and 9 bases, in that order; junction bases with no gene match: 5. Looked up from germline, CDR1 is LGHNT and CDR2 is FRNRAP. This CDR3 region has 15 residues. The CDR3 DNA follows: TGTGCTAGTGGTTTGGAAAACAGGGGGAGTTCACCCCTCCACTTT. It translates to CASGLENRGSSPLHF.

V gene TRBV7-3 combines with J gene TRBJ2-3; 7 bases align to TRBD1. This CDR3 comprises 14 residues. Germline loops: CDR1 SGHTA, CDR2 FQGTGA. V gave up 3 bases and J gave up 3 bases; unmatched junction bases: 3. DNA of the CDR3: TGTGCCAGCAGCTTGGACAGGTTTACAGATACGCAGTATTTT. This sequence encodes CASSLDRFTDTQYF.

V usage is TRBV6-6 and J usage is TRBJ2-1; TRBD2 matches 7 bases. Germline V gene sequence: CDR1 MNHNY, CDR2 SVGAGI (reference sequence). The V and J ends lost 8 bases and 1 base, in that order; junction bases with no gene match: 8. The CDR3 is made up of 15 amino acids. CDR3 amino acids: CASGDRRGSYNEQFF. The CDR3 nucleotides read TGTGCCAGCGGGGATAGGCGGGGGTCCTACAATGAGCAGTTCTTC.

The V call is TRBV19, the J call TRBJ2-7; maybe TRBD2 (5 bases). The CDR3 is 16 amino acids. Germline V gene data show CDR1 as LNHDA and CDR2 as SQIVND (reference sequence). Trimming removed 4 bases from V and 0 bases from J, with 16 bases in between. CDR3 region: CASSTPGEGFSYEQYF. DNA of the CDR3: TGTGCCAGTAGTACCCCCGGGGAAGGATTCTCCTACGAGCAGTACTTC.

This clone was observed a single time. The J gene is TRBJ2-1, the V gene TRBV19, with TRBD1 identical over 9 bases. This CDR3 is 14 amino acids long. Germline CDR1 and CDR2: LNHDA and SQIVND (reference sequence). The junction had 9 bases not matched to a gene; V was cut back by 7 bases and J by 8 bases. This chain's CDR3 is CASTRGQGLYEQFF. Here the CDR3 DNA reads TGTGCCAGTACCAGGGGACAGGGTCTCTATGAGCAGTTCTTC.

The chain uses TRBV30 and TRBJ1-1; a possible D gene is TRBD1 (6 bases). This CDR3 has 14 residues. Trimming left V 0 bases short and J 4 bases short, with 12 bases between. Germline values: CDR1 GTSNPN, CDR2 SVGIG (reference sequence). The chain's CDR3 is CAWSVAGAGTEAFF. The CDR3 DNA sequence: TGTGCCTGGAGTGTAGCGGGGGCGGGCACTGAAGCTTTCTTT.